The entry below gives a single T cell receptor beta chain sequence along with its context. This clone was counted between two and nine times. Its antigen target is currently unknown. The record has no base qualities; no much larger clone is one base away. The source of the sample is a study of blood T cell repertoires in COVID-19 (TCRdb year 2020). Background for the entire study: Samples covering the acute and convalescent phases of COVID-19 were provided by collaborators in the United States, Italy and Spain. The material from the prospective study consisted of cDNA or gDNA derived from T cells, B-cell-depleted T cells, or PBMCs. The dataset comprised deeply sampled blood TCRbeta repertoires from subjects exposed to, actively infected with, or recovered from COVID-19. Samples were obtained from the ongoing ImmuneRACE study (first 160 participants) and from over 1,000 subjects provided by 6 global collaborators. A freely available public database, intended as a resource for researchers studying the immune response to SARS-CoV-2, is where the repertoires were released. Where available, HLA class I and class II types were taken from metadata supplied by the sample provider and were not determined by assay-based typing. Nearly every sample came with metadata listing a de-identified subject ID, COVID-19 status, age in years and sex.

Each collaborating institution followed its own protocols to collect whole blood in K2EDTA tubes. For TCRbeta analysis, collaborator samples were shipped as frozen whole blood, as isolated PBMCs, or as DNA extracted from either sample type. TCRbeta CDR3 regions were amplified from genomic DNA using the immunoSEQ Assay, a bias-controlled multiplex PCR. On the study's bioinformatics: The number of nucleated cells in each sample was estimated from the amplification of reference gene primers within the assay. To quantify the absolute abundance of each unique TCRbeta CDR3 rearrangement, sequence reads were collapsed and filtered. For each sample, productive Simpson clonality was calculated as the square root of Simpson's diversity index over productive rearrangements. Drawn from immuneACCESS, this table holds only the in-frame rearrangements with V and J called that TCRdb kept. Clones are partly lost; checked studies trace under half to an unresolved V gene and leave the rest unexplained. For V, J and clone size, that table is used; D and trimming come from the DNA. The sample includes roughly 180,000 clones, with about 84% observed a single time. In total, the top ten clones hold 5.5% to 7.5% of the sample.

Overall study outcomes, separate from this receptor: Clinical and demographic metadata were provided uncurated, with the amount varying by source and participant.

The germline V gene supplies CDR1 SNHLY and CDR2 FYNNEI. The CDR3 numbers 15 residues from cysteine through phenylalanine. Only CDR3 DNA remains: 45 bases, in frame from the first base. The germline ends are 11 bases apart after V is trimmed by 3 bases and J by 2 bases. The origin of this receptor is a human donor in a cohort sampled during active COVID-19. Recombination connected TRBV2 to TRBJ2-1; the D gene is possibly TRBD2, with 6 bases matching. The sample was peripheral blood. The CDR3 protein: CASSEPAGPYNEQFF. The DNA sequence follows: TGTGCCAGCAGTGAGCCGGCGGGACCCTACAATGAGCAGTTCTTC.